Listed here are 13 T cell receptor beta chains from one sample, sequenced in a study of T cell repertoires in cytomegalovirus infection. TCRdb itself ran the reads through MiXCR, one entry per CDR3 protein. The sample yields 150,000 to 200,000 distinct CDR3 sequences, roughly 17% seen once. The sequencing sample was made of CD8+ T cells from PBMCs. The source is a human donor in good health (CMV status not recorded). Some clones in this sample may be carry-over from other donors' samples.

This clonotype has just a few counts. The V gene is TRBV6-6, the J gene TRBJ1-1; 9 nucleotides line up with TRBD1. Trimming at V came to 5 bases and at J to 4 bases, leaving 8 bases not matched to a gene. This CDR3 comprises 15 residues. CDR1 is MNHNY and CDR2 is SVGAGI in the germline V gene (reference sequence). CDR3 nucleotides: TGTGCCAGCAGTCAAACAGGGGGCCGGGGCACTGAAGCTTTCTTT. It encodes CASSQTGGRGTEAFF.

The chain recombines TRBV2 with TRBJ2-7; possibly TRBD1 for D (5 bases). Germline V gene lookup returns CDR1 SNHLY and CDR2 FYNNEI. The CDR3 extends over 10 amino acids. CDR3 amino acids: CATAGREQYF. The CDR3, as DNA: TGTGCGACAGCAGGAAGGGAGCAGTACTTC.

This clonotype was observed many times. This chain links TRBV6-1 with TRBJ1-5; 9 bases line up with TRBD1. This CDR3 has 16 amino acids. Germline V gene data show CDR1 as MNHNS and CDR2 as SASEGT. V shed 2 bases, J shed 3 bases, and the junction held 5 bases outside the gene matches. The CDR3 is CASSERTGDINQPQHF. The DNA of the CDR3 is TGTGCCAGCAGTGAACGGACAGGGGACATCAATCAGCCCCAGCATTTT.

V gene TRBV6-5 combines with J gene TRBJ2-5, with unresolved D. CDR1 is MNHEY, CDR2 SVGAGI, per germline. V lost 6 bases to trimming and J lost 3 bases, with 11 bases between them. The CDR3 contains 13 residues. CDR3 sequence (DNA): TGTGCCAGCAGGCTGGGCTCGAAAGAGACCCAGTACTTC. Its protein product is CASRLGSKETQYF.

This clonotype has only a few counts. The rearrangement joins TRBV28 to TRBJ1-5; D gene ambiguous. The ends were cut back, 5 bases at V and 6 bases at J, with 14 bases in the middle. The CDR3 extends over 14 amino acids. Germline V gene sequence: CDR1 MDHEN, CDR2 SYDVKM. The CDR3 reads CASSPPLRGQPQHF. The CDR3 coding sequence is TGTGCCAGCAGTCCCCCCCTCCGGGGTCAGCCCCAGCATTTT.

This clonotype appeared a few times. This chain links TRBV7-9 with TRBJ2-1; weak D call: TRBD1 (5 bases). Germline assignment: CDR1 SEHNR and CDR2 FQNEAQ (reference sequence). CDR3 length equals 14 residues. Trimming shortened V by 1 base and J by 4 bases, and 8 bases separated the two germline ends. The CDR3 nucleotides read TGTGCCAGCAGCTTAGGGACAAGATACAATGAGCAGTTCTTC. Its protein is CASSLGTRYNEQFF.

J is TRBJ1-1 and V is TRBV7-9, with a weak D call TRBD1 (5 bases). The CDR3 runs to 12 residues. The ends were cut back, 5 bases at V and 4 bases at J, with 8 bases in the middle. CDR1 and CDR2 from the germline V gene are SEHNR and FQNEAQ (reference sequence). This chain's CDR3 is CASSPGATEAFF. The CDR3 region has the DNA TGTGCCAGCAGCCCTGGGGCCACTGAAGCTTTCTTT.

This clonotype came up a few times. The rearrangement links TRBV27 to TRBJ2-1, with D perhaps matching TRBD1 or TRBD2 (5 bases each). Germline V lookup: CDR1 MNHEY, CDR2 SMNVEV (reference sequence). Trimming took off 5 bases at V and 7 bases at J, with 21 bases between the two ends. The CDR3 consists of 16 residues. The CDR3 spells CASSRPPGRTVNEQFF. CDR3 bases: TGTGCCAGCAGTCGTCCCCCGGGACGGACGGTTAATGAGCAGTTCTTC.

This clonotype was counted a few times. The chain joins TRBV27 to TRBJ1-1; D ambiguous. Trimming shortened V by 6 bases and J by 1 base, and 12 bases separated the two germline ends. Per the germline V gene, CDR1 is MNHEY and CDR2 is SMNVEV (reference sequence). The CDR3 runs to 14 residues. Here the CDR3 reads CASSRLGTNTEAFF. CDR3 sequence (DNA): TGTGCCAGCAGCCGCCTGGGAACGAACACTGAAGCTTTCTTT.

V and J are TRBV19 and TRBJ2-1; 7 nucleotides line up with TRBD1. Losses at the gene ends were 8 bases for V and 0 bases for J; bases not matched to a gene: 4. The CDR3 sequence is 14 residues long. Germline V CDR1 and CDR2: LNHDA, SQIVND (reference sequence). In DNA, the CDR3 is TGTGCCAGTTTCGGGACAGACTCCTACAATGAGCAGTTCTTC. As protein: CASFGTDSYNEQFF.

J is TRBJ2-2 and V is TRBV7-9; 7 bases map to TRBD2. Germline CDR1 is SEHNR and CDR2 is FQNEAQ (reference sequence). J was trimmed by 4 bases and V by 6 bases; bases with no gene match: 11. The CDR3 loop spans 16 amino acids. Here the CDR3 reads CASSLRVAGATGELFF. CDR3 sequence (DNA): TGTGCCAGCAGTCTCCGTGTGGCGGGAGCCACCGGGGAGCTGTTTTTT. Combining the CDR3 with reference TRBV7-9 and TRBJ2-2 gives the whole variable domain DTGVSQNPRHKITKRGQNVTFRCDPISEHNRLYWYRQTLGQGPEFLTYFQNEAQLEKSRLLSDRFSAERPKGSFSTLEIQRTEQGDSAMYLCASSLRVAGATGELFFGEGSRLTVL.

Only a few counts were recorded for this clonotype. The genes are TRBV7-2 and TRBJ2-4, with 9 positions matching TRBD1. The trim removed 4 bases at V and 6 bases at J, leaving 10 bases unmatched. CDR1 and CDR2 from the germline V gene are SGHTA and FQGNSA. This CDR3 is 16 amino acids long. CDR3 sequence (DNA): TGTGCCAGCAGCTGGAAAACCACAGGGGGCAGAAACATTCAGTACTTC. Its translation is CASSWKTTGGRNIQYF.

This chain links TRBV29-1 with TRBJ1-2; D may be TRBD1 (6 bases). This CDR3 contains 11 residues. With 1 base removed from V and 8 bases from J, the gap between germline ends came to 8 bases. CDR1 and CDR2 from the germline V gene are SQVTM and ANQGSEA. The CDR3 DNA sequence: TGCAGCGTTGAAGCAGGGGAAGGCTACACCTTC. As protein: CSVEAGEGYTF.